A single sample gave rise to the 6 T cell receptor beta chains below, sequenced in a study of CD8 T cells in ankylosing spondylitis. TCRdb re-called the 5' RACE reads through MiXCR, storing one row per CDR3 protein. The data show under 170,000 distinct CDR3 sequences, around 45% seen once. The sequencing input was synovial fluid, either unsorted or a sorted T cell fraction (not recorded which). The source is a male donor with ankylosing spondylitis.

The rearrangement uses TRBV7-9 and TRBJ2-5; D might be TRBD1 or TRBD2, each matching 5 bases. This CDR3 comprises 15 residues. Looked up from germline, CDR1 is SEHNR and CDR2 is FQNEAQ (reference sequence). The V and J ends lost 1 base and 5 bases respectively, with 14 bases between them. The CDR3 protein is CASSLGTQRDETQYF. CDR3 DNA sequence: TGTGCCAGCAGCTTAGGGACCCAGAGGGACGAGACCCAGTACTTC.

This chain uses TRBV24-1 with TRBJ2-2; D may be TRBD2 (7 bases). Germline CDR1 reads KGHDR; CDR2 reads SFDVKD. Trimming stripped 3 bases from V and 4 bases from J, with 14 bases between. The CDR3 contains 16 residues. CDR3 in DNA: TGTGCCACCAGTGATCCACGGGGGGCCCCCACCGGGGAGCTGTTTTTT. This codes for CATSDPRGAPTGELFF.

The rearrangement uses TRBV21-1 and TRBJ1-2; the tabulated D call, TRBD1, remains unverified against the DNA. TRBV21-1 corresponds to a pseudogene. CDR3 length equals 15 residues. In DNA, the CDR3 is TGTGCCAGCAGCAAAGATCGGACAGAATCCTATGGCTACACCTTC. Encoded protein: CASSKDRTESYGYTF.

This clonotype has a handful of counts. This chain uses TRBV5-1 with TRBJ2-7; D is uncertain. The germline V gene has CDR1 SGHRS and CDR2 YFSETQ. V lost 0 bases and J 2 bases, leaving 9 bases between the germline ends. This CDR3 has 14 amino acids. CDR3 nucleotide sequence: TGCGCCAGCAGCTTGGATGGGGATCCCTACGAGCAGTACTTC. Translation gives CASSLDGDPYEQYF.

DNA for the CDR3: TGCGCCAGCGGCCCCTACCCGGGGGACTCCTACGAGCAGTACTTC. As protein: CASGPYPGDSYEQYF. V gene TRBV5-1 combines with J gene TRBJ2-7; a weak D match, TRBD2 (6 bases). V lost 7 bases and J 0 bases, leaving 17 bases between the germline ends. CDR3 length equals 15 residues. Germline V gene sequence: CDR1 SGHRS, CDR2 YFSETQ.

In its sample, this clonotype was seen a few times. The chain links TRBV19 to TRBJ2-7, with D possibly being TRBD2 (6 bases). The germline V and J ends were trimmed by 5 bases and 6 bases, with 14 bases remaining between them. Germline V gene sequence: CDR1 LNHDA, CDR2 SQIVND (reference sequence). This CDR3 contains 13 residues. The CDR3 bases are TGTGCCAGTAGTGACTTTGCGGGGATCGAGCAGTACTTC. Protein product: CASSDFAGIEQYF.